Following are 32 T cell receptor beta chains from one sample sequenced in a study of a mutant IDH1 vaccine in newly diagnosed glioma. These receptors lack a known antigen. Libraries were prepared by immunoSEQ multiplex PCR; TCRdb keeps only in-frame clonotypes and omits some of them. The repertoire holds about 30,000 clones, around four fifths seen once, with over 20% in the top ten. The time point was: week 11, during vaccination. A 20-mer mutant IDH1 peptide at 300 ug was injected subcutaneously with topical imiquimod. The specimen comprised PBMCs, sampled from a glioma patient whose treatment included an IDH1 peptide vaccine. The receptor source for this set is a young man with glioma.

CDR3 DNA sequence: TGTGCCAGCAGCGACGGGGTGGGGGCCTCTTATGGCTACACCTTC. It is translated as CASSDGVGASYGYTF. V and J are TRBV6-1 and TRBJ1-2, with D possibly being TRBD1 (6 bases). The CDR3 runs 15 residues. V was trimmed by 6 bases and J by 5 bases, leaving 19 bases between them. Germline CDR1 and CDR2: MNHNS and SASEGT.

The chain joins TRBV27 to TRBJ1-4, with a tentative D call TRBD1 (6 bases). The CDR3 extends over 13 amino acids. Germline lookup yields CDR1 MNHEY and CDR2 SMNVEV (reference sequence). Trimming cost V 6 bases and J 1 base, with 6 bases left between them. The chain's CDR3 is CASRQGTNEKLFF. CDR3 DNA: TGTGCCAGCAGACAGGGAACTAATGAAAAACTGTTTTTT. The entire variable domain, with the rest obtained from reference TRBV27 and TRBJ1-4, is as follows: EAQVTQNPRYLITVTGKKLTVTCSQNMNHEYMSWYRQDPGLGLRQIYYSMNVEVTDKGDVPEGYKVSRKEKRNFPLILESPSPNQTSLYFCASRQGTNEKLFFGSGTQLSVL.

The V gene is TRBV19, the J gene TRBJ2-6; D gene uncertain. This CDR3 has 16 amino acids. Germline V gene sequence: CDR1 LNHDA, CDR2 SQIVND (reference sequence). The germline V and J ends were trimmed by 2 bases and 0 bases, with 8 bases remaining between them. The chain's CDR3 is CASSINGNSGANVLTF. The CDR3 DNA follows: TGTGCCAGTAGTATAAACGGTAACTCTGGGGCCAACGTCCTGACTTTC.

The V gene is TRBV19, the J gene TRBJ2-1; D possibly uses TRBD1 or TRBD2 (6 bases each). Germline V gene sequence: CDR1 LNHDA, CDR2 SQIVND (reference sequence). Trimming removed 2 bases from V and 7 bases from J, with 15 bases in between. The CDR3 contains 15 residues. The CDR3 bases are TGTGCCAGTAGTATACAGGGGACTTTCGTAAATGAGCAGTTCTTC. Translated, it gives CASSIQGTFVNEQFF.

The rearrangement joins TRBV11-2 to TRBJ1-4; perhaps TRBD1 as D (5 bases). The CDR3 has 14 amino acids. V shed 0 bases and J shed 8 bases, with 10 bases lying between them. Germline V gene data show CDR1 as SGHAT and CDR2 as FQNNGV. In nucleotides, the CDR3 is TGTGCCAGCAGCTTAGACAGGGCGGGGGAAAAACTGTTTTTT. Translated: CASSLDRAGEKLFF. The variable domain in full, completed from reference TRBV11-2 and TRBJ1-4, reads EAGVAQSPRYKIIEKRQSVAFWCNPISGHATLYWYQQILGQGPKLLIQFQNNGVVDDSQLPKDRFSAERLKGVDSTLKIQPAKLEDSAVYLCASSLDRAGEKLFFGSGTQLSVL.

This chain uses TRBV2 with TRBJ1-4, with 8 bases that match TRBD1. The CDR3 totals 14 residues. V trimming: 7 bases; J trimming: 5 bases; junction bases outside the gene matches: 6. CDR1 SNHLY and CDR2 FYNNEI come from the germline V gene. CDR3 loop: CASTPQGGNEKLFF. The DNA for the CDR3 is TGTGCCAGCACCCCACAGGGGGGAAATGAAAAACTGTTTTTT.

The DNA for the CDR3 is TGCGCCAGCAGCTTGGCGTCGGGACAGAGCCTTAACACTGAAGCTTTCTTT. Translation gives CASSLASGQSLNTEAFF. The V gene is TRBV5-1, the J gene TRBJ1-1, with TRBD1 identical over 7 bases. Germline lookup yields CDR1 SGHRS and CDR2 YFSETQ. Losses at the gene ends were 0 bases for V and 2 bases for J; bases not matched to a gene: 10. The CDR3 loop spans 17 amino acids.

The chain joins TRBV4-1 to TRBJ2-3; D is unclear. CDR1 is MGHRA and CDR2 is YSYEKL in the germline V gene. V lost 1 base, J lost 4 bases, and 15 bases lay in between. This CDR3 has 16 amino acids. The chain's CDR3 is CASSQGEATSPDTQYF. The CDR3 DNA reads TGCGCCAGCAGCCAAGGAGAGGCAACTTCCCCAGATACGCAGTATTTT.

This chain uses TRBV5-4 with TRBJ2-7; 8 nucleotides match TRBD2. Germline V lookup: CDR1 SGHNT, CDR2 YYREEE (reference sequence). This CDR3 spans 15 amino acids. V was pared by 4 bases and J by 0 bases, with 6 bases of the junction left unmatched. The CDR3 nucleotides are TGTGCCAGCAGCCTAACTAGCGGAGGCTCCTACGAGCAGTACTTC. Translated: CASSLTSGGSYEQYF.

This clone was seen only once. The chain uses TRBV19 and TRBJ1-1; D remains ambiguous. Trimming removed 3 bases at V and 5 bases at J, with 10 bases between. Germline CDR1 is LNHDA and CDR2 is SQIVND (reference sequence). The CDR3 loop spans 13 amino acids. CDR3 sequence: CASSIKATTEAFF. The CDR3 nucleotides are TGTGCCAGTAGTATTAAGGCAACTACTGAAGCTTTCTTT.

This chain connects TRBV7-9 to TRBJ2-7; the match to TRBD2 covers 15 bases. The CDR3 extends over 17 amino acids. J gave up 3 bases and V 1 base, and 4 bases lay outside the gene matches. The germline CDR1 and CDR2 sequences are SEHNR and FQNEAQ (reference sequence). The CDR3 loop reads CASSLGGTSGGIYEQYF. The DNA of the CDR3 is TGTGCCAGCAGCTTAGGTGGGACTAGCGGGGGGATCTACGAGCAGTACTTC.

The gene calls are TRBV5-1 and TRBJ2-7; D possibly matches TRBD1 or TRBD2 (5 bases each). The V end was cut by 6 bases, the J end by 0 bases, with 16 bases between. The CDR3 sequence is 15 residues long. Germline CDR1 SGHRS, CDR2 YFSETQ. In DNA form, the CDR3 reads TGCGCCAGCACCCGGGTTCCGGGGACCTCCTACGAGCAGTACTTC. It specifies CASTRVPGTSYEQYF.

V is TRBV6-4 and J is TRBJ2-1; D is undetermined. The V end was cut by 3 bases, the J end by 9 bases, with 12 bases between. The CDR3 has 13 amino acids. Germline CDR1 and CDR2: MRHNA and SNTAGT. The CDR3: CASSEVVGAEQFF. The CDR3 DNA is TGTGCCAGCAGTGAAGTCGTTGGCGCTGAGCAGTTCTTC.

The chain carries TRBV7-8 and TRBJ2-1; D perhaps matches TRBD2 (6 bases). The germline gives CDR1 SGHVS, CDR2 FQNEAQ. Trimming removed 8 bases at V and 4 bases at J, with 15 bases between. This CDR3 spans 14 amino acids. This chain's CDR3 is CASGGLARYNEQFF. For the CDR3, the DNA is TGTGCCAGCGGCGGTCTAGCGCGTTACAATGAGCAGTTCTTC.

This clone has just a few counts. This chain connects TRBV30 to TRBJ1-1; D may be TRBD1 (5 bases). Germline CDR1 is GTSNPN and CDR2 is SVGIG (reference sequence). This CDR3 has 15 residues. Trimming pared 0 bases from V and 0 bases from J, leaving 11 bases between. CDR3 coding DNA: TGTGCCTGGAGTGTAACCGGAGGGGTGAACACTGAAGCTTTCTTT. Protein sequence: CAWSVTGGVNTEAFF.

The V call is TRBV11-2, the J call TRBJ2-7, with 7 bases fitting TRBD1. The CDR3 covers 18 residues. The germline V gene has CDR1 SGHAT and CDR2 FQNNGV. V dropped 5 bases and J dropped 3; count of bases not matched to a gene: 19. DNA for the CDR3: TGTGCCAGCAGCCTTACCAGACAGGGAAGAGCCGGAGTCTACGAGCAGTACTTC. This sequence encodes CASSLTRQGRAGVYEQYF.

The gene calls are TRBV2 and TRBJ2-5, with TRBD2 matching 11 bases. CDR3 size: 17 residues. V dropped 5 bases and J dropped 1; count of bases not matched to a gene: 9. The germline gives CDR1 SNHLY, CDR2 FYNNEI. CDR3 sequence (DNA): TGTGCCAGCAGTCCCACCCTACTAGCGGGGGTCCAAGAGACCCAGTACTTC. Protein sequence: CASSPTLLAGVQETQYF.

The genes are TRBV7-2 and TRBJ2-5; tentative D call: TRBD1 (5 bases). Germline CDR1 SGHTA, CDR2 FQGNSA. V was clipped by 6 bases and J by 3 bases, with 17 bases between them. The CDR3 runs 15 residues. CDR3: CASSPPPREKETQYF. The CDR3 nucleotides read TGTGCCAGCAGTCCTCCGCCCAGGGAAAAAGAGACCCAGTACTTC.

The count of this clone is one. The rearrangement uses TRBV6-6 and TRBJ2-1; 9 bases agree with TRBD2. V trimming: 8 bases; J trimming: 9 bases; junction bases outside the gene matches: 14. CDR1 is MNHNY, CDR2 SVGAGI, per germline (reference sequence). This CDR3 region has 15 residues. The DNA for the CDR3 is TGTGCCAGCTCCACTTATAGCGGGGGACGGGGTGAGCAGTTCTTC. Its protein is CASSTYSGGRGEQFF.

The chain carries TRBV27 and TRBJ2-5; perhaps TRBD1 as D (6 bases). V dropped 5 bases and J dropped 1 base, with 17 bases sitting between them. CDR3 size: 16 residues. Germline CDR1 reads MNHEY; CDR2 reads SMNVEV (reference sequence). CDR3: CASSPTAPTGQETQYF. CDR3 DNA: TGTGCCAGCAGTCCCACAGCTCCGACAGGCCAAGAGACCCAGTACTTC.

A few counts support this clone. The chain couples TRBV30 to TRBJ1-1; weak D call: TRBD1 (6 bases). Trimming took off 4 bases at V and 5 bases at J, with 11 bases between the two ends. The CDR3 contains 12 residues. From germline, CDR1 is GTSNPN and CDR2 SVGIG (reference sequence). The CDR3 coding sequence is TGTGCCTGGACTCAGGGGTGGACTGAAGCTTTCTTT. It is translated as CAWTQGWTEAFF.

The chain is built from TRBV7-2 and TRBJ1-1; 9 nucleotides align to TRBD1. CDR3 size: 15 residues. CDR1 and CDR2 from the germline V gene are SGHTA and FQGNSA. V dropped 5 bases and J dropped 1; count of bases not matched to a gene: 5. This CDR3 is CASSPGTGTNTEAFF. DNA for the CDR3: TGTGCCAGCAGCCCAGGGACAGGGACGAACACTGAAGCTTTCTTT.

In DNA form, the CDR3 reads TGTGCCAGCAGCGTAGCCCCGGGACTAGTCTACAATGAGCAGTTCTTC. It encodes CASSVAPGLVYNEQFF. V usage is TRBV9 and J usage is TRBJ2-1, with 8 bases that match TRBD2. The junction had 5 bases not matched to a gene; V was cut back by 0 bases and J by 3 bases. Per germline, CDR1 SGDLS and CDR2 YYNGEE. The CDR3 is made up of 16 amino acids.

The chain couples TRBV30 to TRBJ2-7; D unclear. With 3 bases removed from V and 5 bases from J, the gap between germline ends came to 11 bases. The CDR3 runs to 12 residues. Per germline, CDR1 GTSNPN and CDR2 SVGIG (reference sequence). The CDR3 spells CAWSPRVHEQYF. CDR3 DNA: TGTGCCTGGAGCCCTCGGGTCCACGAGCAGTACTTC.

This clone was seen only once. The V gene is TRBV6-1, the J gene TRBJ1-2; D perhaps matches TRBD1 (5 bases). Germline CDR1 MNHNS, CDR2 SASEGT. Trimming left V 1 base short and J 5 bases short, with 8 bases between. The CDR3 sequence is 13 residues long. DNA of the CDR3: TGTGCCAGCAGTGAAGGAGGGGTATATGGCTACACCTTC. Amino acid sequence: CASSEGGVYGYTF.

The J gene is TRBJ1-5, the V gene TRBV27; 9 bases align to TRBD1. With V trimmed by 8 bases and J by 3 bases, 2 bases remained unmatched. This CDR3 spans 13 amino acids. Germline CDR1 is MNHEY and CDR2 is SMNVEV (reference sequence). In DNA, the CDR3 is TGTGCCAGCTACAGGGGGCTCAATCAGCCCCAGCATTTT. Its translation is CASYRGLNQPQHF.

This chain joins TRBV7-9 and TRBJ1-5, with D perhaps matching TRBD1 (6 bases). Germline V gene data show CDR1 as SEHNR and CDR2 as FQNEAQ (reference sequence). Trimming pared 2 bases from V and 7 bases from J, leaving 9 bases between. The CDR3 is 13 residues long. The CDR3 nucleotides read TGTGCCAGCAGCTTAAACAGGGAACAGCCCCAGCATTTT. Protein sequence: CASSLNREQPQHF.

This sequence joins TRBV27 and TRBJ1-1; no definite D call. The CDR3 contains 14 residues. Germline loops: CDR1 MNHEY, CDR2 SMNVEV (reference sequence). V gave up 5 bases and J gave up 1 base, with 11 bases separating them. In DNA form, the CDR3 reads TGTGCCAGCAGTCTGGGTCGGGGGAACACTGAAGCTTTCTTT. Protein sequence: CASSLGRGNTEAFF.

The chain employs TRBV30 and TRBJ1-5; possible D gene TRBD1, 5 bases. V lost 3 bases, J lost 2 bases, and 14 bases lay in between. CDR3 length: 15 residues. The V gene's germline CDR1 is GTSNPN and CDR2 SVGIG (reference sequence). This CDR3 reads CAWRPLGGGNQPQHF. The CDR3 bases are TGTGCCTGGAGACCCTTGGGGGGTGGCAATCAGCCCCAGCATTTT.

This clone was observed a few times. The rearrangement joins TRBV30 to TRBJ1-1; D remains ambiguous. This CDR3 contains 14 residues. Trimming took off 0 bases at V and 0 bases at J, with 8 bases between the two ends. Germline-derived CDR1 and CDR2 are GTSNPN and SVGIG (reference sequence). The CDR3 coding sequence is TGTGCCTGGAGTGTTGGTAGGATGAACACTGAAGCTTTCTTT. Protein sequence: CAWSVGRMNTEAFF.

The CDR3 DNA reads as TGTGCCAGCAGCCCCCCCGGGGTGGGGACTGAAGCTTTCTTT. This sequence encodes CASSPPGVGTEAFF. The chain couples TRBV5-5 to TRBJ1-1; unclear D gene. The germline V gene has CDR1 SGHKS and CDR2 YYEKEE (reference sequence). There are 14 residues in the CDR3. The V and J ends lost 4 bases and 5 bases respectively, with 15 bases between them.

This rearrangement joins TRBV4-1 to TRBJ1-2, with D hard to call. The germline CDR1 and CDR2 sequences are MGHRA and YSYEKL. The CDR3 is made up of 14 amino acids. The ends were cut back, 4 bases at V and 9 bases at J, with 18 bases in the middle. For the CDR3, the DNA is TGCGCCAGCAGCCCACAGTTTTCGACCAATCGCTACACCTTC. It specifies CASSPQFSTNRYTF.